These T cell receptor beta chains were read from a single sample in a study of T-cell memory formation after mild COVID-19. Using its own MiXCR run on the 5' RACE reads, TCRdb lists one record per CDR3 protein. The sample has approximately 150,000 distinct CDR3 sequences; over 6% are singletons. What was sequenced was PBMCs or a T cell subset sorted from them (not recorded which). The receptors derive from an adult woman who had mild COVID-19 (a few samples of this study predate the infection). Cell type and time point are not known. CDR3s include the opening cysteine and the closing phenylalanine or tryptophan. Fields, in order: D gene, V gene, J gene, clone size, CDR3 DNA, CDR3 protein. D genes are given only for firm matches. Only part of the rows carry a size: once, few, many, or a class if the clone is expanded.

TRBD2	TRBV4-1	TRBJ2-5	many	TGCGCCAGCAGCCAAGCGGGGGGGGAGACCCAGTACTTC	CASSQAGGETQYF
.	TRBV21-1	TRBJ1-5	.	TGTGCCAGCAGCAATTTGTACACCAATCAGCCCCAGCATTTT	CASSNLYTNQPQHF
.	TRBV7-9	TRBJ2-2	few	TGTGCCAGCAGCCCTGGACAGCGAGGCACCGGGGAGCTGTTTTTT	CASSPGQRGTGELFF
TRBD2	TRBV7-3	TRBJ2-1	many	TGTGCCAGCAGCCGTCGTGGGGGGGACTCCAGATGGGATGAGCAGTTCTTC	CASSRRGGDSRWDEQFF
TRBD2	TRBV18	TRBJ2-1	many	TGTGCCAGCTCACCAACAGCGGGAGCCATGAGTGAGCAGTTCTTC	CASSPTAGAMSEQFF
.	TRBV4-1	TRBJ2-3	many	TGCGCCAGCAGCCAAGTAGGGCTGGCAGATACGCAGTATTTT	CASSQVGLADTQYF
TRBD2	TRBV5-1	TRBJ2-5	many	TGCGCCAGCCGGGGGCTAGCGGGGACTCGGGAGACCCAGTACTTC	CASRGLAGTRETQYF
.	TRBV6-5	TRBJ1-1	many	TGTGCCAGCAGTTACAGAACTTCAGGTATGAACACTGAAGCTTTCTTT	CASSYRTSGMNTEAFF
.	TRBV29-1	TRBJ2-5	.	TGCAGCGTTGGGGCTAGCCAAAACGGGGAGACCCAGTACTTC	CSVGASQNGETQYF
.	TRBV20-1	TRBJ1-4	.	TGCAGTGCTTTAGGGCCTAATGAAAAACTGTTTTTT	CSALGPNEKLFF
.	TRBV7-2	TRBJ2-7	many	TGTGCCAGCAGCCACCCACCGGCGCGGGTGCGCTACGAGCAGTACTTC	CASSHPPARVRYEQYF
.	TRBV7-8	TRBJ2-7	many	TGTGCCAGCAGCCCACAGGGCGGACCCTACGAGCAGTACTTC	CASSPQGGPYEQYF
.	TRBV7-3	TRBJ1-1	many	TGTGCCAGCAGCGAGCAGGGGATTAACACTGAAGCTTTCTTT	CASSEQGINTEAFF
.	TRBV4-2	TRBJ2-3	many	TGTGCCAGCAGCCAAGAAGGGGGGTTCGTGGGAGTGTCAGATACGCAGTATTTT	CASSQEGGFVGVSDTQYF
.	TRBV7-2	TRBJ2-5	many	TGTGCCAGCAGCTTAATCTTGTCCTCAGCGACCCAGTACTTC	CASSLILSSATQYF
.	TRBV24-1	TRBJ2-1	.	TGTGCCACCAGTGCCCACAGGGCTGGATATGAGCAGTTCTTC	CATSAHRAGYEQFF
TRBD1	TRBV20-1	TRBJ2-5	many	TGCAGTGCTAGACAGGGGGTCGGTGAGACCCAGTACTTC	CSARQGVGETQYF
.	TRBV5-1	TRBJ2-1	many	TGCGCCAGCAGCTTGGGATCGTGGAATGAGCAGTTCTTC	CASSLGSWNEQFF
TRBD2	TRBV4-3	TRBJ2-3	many	TGCGCCAGCAGCCCTAGACTAGCGGGCACAGATACGCAGTATTTT	CASSPRLAGTDTQYF
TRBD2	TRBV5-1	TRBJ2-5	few	TGCGCCAGCAGCTCCGGACTAGCGGGGACCTCAAGAGGGGAGACCCAGTACTTC	CASSSGLAGTSRGETQYF
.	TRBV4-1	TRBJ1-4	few	TGCGCCAGCAGCCCGGCACCGGGGCGGGAAGAAAAACTGTTTTTT	CASSPAPGREEKLFF
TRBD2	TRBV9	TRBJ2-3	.	TGTGCCAGCAGCCCGGCCGGGACTAGCGGTAGCACAGATACGCAGTATTTT	CASSPAGTSGSTDTQYF
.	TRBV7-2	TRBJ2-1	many	TGTGCCAGCAGCTTAACTAGGCAGGGCCTCGAGCAGTTCTTC	CASSLTRQGLEQFF
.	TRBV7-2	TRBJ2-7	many	TGTGCCAGCAGCTTAGCGCGGGACCACGAGCAGTACTTC	CASSLARDHEQYF
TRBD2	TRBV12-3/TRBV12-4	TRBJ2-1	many	TGTGCCAGCAGTTTTGGTAGCGGGGGGGCAATCAATGAGCAGTTCTTC	CASSFGSGGAINEQFF
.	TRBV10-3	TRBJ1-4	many	TGTGCCATCAGTGAGACCTTATACTCGGGGGAATCCAATGAAAAACTGTTTTTT	CAISETLYSGESNEKLFF